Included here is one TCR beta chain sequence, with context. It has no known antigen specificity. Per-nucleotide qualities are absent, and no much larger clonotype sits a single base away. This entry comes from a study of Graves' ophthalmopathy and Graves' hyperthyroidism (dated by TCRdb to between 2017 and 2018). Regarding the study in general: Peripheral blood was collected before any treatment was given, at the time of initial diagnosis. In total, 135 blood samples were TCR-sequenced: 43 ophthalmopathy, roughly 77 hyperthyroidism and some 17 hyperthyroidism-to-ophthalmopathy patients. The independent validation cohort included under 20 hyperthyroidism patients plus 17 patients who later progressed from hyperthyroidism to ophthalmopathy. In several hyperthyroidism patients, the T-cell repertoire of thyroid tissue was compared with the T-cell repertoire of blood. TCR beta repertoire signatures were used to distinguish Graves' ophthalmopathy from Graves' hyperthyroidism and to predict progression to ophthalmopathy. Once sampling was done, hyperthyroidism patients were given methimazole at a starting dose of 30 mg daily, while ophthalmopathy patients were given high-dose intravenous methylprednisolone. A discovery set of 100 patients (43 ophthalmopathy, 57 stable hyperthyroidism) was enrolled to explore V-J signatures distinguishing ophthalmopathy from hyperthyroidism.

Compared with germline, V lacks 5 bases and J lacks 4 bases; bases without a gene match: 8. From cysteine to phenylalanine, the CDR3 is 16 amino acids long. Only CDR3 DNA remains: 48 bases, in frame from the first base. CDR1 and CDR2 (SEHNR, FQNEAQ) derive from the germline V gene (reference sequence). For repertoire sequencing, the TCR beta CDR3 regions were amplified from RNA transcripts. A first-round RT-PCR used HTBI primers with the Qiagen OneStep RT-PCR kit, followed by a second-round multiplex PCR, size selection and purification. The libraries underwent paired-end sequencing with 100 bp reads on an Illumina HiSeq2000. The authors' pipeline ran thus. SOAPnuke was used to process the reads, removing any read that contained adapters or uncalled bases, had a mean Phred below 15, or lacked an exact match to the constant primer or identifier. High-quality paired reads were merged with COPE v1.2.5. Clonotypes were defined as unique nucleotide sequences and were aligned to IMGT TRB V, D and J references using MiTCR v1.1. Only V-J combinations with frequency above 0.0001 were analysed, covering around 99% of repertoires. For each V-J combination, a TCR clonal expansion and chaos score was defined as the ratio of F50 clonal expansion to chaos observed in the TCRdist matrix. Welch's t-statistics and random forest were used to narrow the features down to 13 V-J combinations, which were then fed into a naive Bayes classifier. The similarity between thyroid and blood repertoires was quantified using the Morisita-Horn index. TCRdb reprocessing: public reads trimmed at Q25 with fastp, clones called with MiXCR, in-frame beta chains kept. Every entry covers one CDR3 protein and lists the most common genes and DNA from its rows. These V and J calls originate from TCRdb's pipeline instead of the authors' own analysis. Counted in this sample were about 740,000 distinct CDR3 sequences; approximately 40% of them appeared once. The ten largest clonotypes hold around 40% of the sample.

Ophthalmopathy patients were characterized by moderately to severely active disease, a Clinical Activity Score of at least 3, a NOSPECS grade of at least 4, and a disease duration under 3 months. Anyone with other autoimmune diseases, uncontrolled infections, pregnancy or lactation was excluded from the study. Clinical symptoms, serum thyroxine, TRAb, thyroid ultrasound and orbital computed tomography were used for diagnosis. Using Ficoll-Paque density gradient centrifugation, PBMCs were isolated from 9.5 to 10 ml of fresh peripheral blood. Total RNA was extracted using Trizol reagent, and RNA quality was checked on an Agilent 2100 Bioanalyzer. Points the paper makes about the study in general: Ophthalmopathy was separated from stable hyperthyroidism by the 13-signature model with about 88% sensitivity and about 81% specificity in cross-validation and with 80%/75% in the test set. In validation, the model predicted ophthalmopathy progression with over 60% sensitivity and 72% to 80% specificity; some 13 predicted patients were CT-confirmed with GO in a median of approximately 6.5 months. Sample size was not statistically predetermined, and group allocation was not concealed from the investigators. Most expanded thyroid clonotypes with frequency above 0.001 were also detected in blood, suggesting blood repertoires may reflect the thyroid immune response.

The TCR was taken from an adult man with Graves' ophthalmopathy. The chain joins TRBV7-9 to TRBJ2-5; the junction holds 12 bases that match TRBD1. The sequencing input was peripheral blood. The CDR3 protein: CASSRGTGGVIETQYF. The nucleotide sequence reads TGTGCCAGCAGCCGGGGGACAGGGGGCGTCATAGAGACCCAGTACTTC.